These 27 T cell receptor beta chains originate from one sample sequenced in a study of metastatic and nonmetastatic thyroid tumors. Before thyroid surgery, none of the patients had received any treatment. TCRdb reassembled clones from the PCR reads with MiXCR. The table has some 20,000 clones, roughly 15% seen once; the top ten hold about a fifth. Specimen: blood. The receptors here all came from a male donor with papillary thyroid cancer or a benign thyroid nodule (not recorded which). Some clones in this sample may be carry-over from other donors' samples.

This clone was detected ten times or more. The genes are TRBV9 and TRBJ1-3, with a weak D call TRBD1 (5 bases). The V end lost 3 bases, the J end lost 4 bases, and 5 bases lay between the germline ends. CDR1 SGDLS and CDR2 YYNGEE come from the germline V gene. CDR3 length: 12 residues. The CDR3 reads CASSDRGNTIYF. Written as DNA, the CDR3 is TGTGCCAGCAGCGACAGGGGAAACACCATATATTTT.

The V call is TRBV12-3 or TRBV12-4, the J call TRBJ2-7; tentative D call: TRBD1 (5 bases). Deletions cut 5 bases from V and 3 bases from J, with 17 bases between. This CDR3 spans 15 amino acids. CDR3 nucleotides: TGTGCCAGCAGTCCCCGGGCAGGGCGTGACTACGAGCAGTACTTC. The encoded protein is CASSPRAGRDYEQYF.

This clone has ten or more counts. The rearrangement links TRBV18 to TRBJ2-1, with 8 bases that match TRBD2. Germline V lookup: CDR1 KGHSH, CDR2 LQKENI. J was trimmed by 7 bases and V by 2 bases; bases with no gene match: 13. The CDR3 spans 17 residues. The CDR3 reads CASSPKRAGVGSNEQFF. The CDR3, as DNA: TGTGCCAGCTCACCAAAACGAGCGGGAGTAGGTTCAAATGAGCAGTTCTTC.

This clone was seen repeatedly, ten times or more. The chain recombines TRBV19 with TRBJ2-1; tentatively, D is TRBD2 (6 bases). Trimming left V 2 bases short and J 3 bases short, with 11 bases between. Looked up from germline, CDR1 is LNHDA and CDR2 is SQIVND (reference sequence). This CDR3 contains 15 residues. The CDR3 loop is CASSIPGGDYNEQFF. CDR3 bases: TGTGCCAGTAGTATACCTGGCGGGGACTACAATGAGCAGTTCTTC.

The chain links TRBV20-1 to TRBJ1-5; perhaps TRBD1 as D (5 bases). This CDR3 contains 16 residues. Germline V lookup: CDR1 DFQATT, CDR2 SNEGSKA (reference sequence). V was trimmed by 4 bases and J by 0 bases, leaving 16 bases between them. Here the CDR3 DNA reads TGCAGTGCTACTATACCGGGACTCGGTAGCAATCAGCCCCAGCATTTT. This translates into CSATIPGLGSNQPQHF.

There are many counts of this clone. The chain recombines TRBV19 with TRBJ2-2; no clear D gene. In germline, CDR1 is LNHDA, CDR2 SQIVND (reference sequence). V was pared by 3 bases and J by 2 bases, with 7 bases between. The CDR3 has 14 amino acids. As DNA, the CDR3 is TGTGCCAGTAGTATCGGGTTAAACACCGGGGAGCTGTTTTTT. Its translation: CASSIGLNTGELFF. Complete variable domain (other parts from reference TRBV19 and TRBJ2-2): DGGITQSPKYLFRKEGQNVTLSCEQNLNHDAMYWYRQDPGQGLRLIYYSQIVNDFQKGDIAEGYSVSREKKESFPLTVTSAQKNPTAFYLCASSIGLNTGELFFGEGSRLTVL.

This clone was seen at least ten times. The chain uses TRBV7-9 and TRBJ1-3; tentatively, D is TRBD1 (5 bases). Trimming stripped 4 bases from V and 3 bases from J, with 13 bases between. The CDR3 is made up of 15 amino acids. The germline gives CDR1 SEHNR, CDR2 FQNEAQ (reference sequence). The CDR3 region is CASSSGGGYGNTIYF. The DNA of the CDR3 is TGTGCCAGCAGCTCCGGGGGGGGATATGGAAACACCATATATTTT.

This clone was found many times. The V and J genes are TRBV19 and TRBJ1-1; D uncertain. The CDR3 contains 14 residues. Germline V gives CDR1 LNHDA, CDR2 SQIVND (reference sequence). The ends were cut back, 3 bases at V and 1 base at J, with 9 bases in the middle. The CDR3 DNA follows: TGTGCCAGTAGTATTTCGGGTGGGAACACTGAAGCTTTCTTT. Amino acids: CASSISGGNTEAFF. The whole variable domain, filled in from reference TRBV19 and TRBJ1-1, reads DGGITQSPKYLFRKEGQNVTLSCEQNLNHDAMYWYRQDPGQGLRLIYYSQIVNDFQKGDIAEGYSVSREKKESFPLTVTSAQKNPTAFYLCASSISGGNTEAFFGQGTRLTVV.

This clone showed up many times. The rearrangement uses TRBV27 and TRBJ1-1; the D gene is possibly TRBD1 (6 bases). CDR1 MNHEY and CDR2 SMNVEV come from the germline V gene (reference sequence). The CDR3 is 14 amino acids. The V end lost 2 bases, the J end lost 5 bases, and 12 bases lay between the germline ends. CDR3: CASSLEGGNTEAFF. The DNA for the CDR3 is TGTGCCAGCAGTTTAGAGGGGGGGAATACTGAAGCTTTCTTT.

This clone came up many times. V usage is TRBV20-1 and J usage is TRBJ1-5, with D tentatively TRBD1 (5 bases). Per germline, CDR1 DFQATT and CDR2 SNEGSKA (reference sequence). The CDR3 has 13 amino acids. Trimming cost V 0 bases and J 5 bases, with 8 bases left between them. This CDR3 reads CSARDRAHQPQHF. Here the CDR3 DNA reads TGCAGTGCTAGAGACAGGGCCCATCAGCCCCAGCATTTT.

This clone turned up a few times. The chain employs TRBV4-2 and TRBJ1-2; TRBD1 agrees at 7 bases. After removal of 4 bases from V and 6 bases from J, the junction contained 11 bases not matched to a gene. CDR3 size: 15 residues. CDR1 LGHNA and CDR2 YNFKEQ come from the germline V gene. CDR3: CASSLETGGGDGYTF. The CDR3 DNA sequence: TGTGCCAGCAGCCTCGAAACCGGAGGGGGCGATGGCTACACCTTC.

This clone has a count of ten or more. The rearrangement joins TRBV4-2 to TRBJ2-1; D gene unclear. Germline CDR1 and CDR2: LGHNA and YNFKEQ. V was trimmed by 1 base and J by 4 bases, leaving 14 bases between them. This CDR3 spans 16 amino acids. The CDR3 DNA reads as TGTGCCAGCAGCCAAGGTGTGGGAATTTGGTACAATGAGCAGTTCTTC. The encoded protein is CASSQGVGIWYNEQFF.

This clone was counted many times. V and J are TRBV20-1 and TRBJ2-1; D remains ambiguous. The CDR3 has 12 amino acids. Trimming removed 0 bases from V and 6 bases from J, with 6 bases in between. Germline lookup yields CDR1 DFQATT and CDR2 SNEGSKA (reference sequence). The CDR3 spells CSAREDGNEQFF. As DNA, the CDR3 is TGCAGTGCTAGAGAAGACGGCAATGAGCAGTTCTTC.

This clone has ten or more counts. The chain couples TRBV2 to TRBJ2-1; D is ambiguous. Between the trimmed V and J ends, which lost 2 bases and 6 bases, there was a span of 8 bases. CDR1 is SNHLY, CDR2 FYNNEI, per germline. The CDR3 runs to 13 residues. The CDR3 region has the DNA TGTGCCAGCAGTGAACTCACCTCCAATGAGCAGTTCTTC. This sequence encodes CASSELTSNEQFF.

Many counts were recorded for this clone. The gene calls are TRBV9 and TRBJ2-1, with 14 bases matching TRBD2. Losses at the gene ends were 3 bases for V and 9 bases for J; bases not matched to a gene: 5. Germline loops: CDR1 SGDLS, CDR2 YYNGEE. The CDR3 spans 15 residues. The CDR3: CASSAGLAGVGEQFF. The CDR3 nucleotides read TGTGCCAGCAGCGCGGGACTAGCGGGAGTTGGTGAGCAGTTCTTC.

Many counts were recorded for this clone. The chain links TRBV20-1 to TRBJ1-4; D possibly corresponds to TRBD1 (6 bases). There are 11 residues in the CDR3. CDR1 and CDR2 (germline): DFQATT, SNEGSKA (reference sequence). V shed 6 bases and J shed 8 bases, with 10 bases lying between them. CDR3 residues: CSAKGGEKLFF. The CDR3 nucleotides read TGCAGTGCGAAGGGGGGAGAAAAACTGTTTTTT.

As concerns this clone: The junction departs from the called germline gene at one end, perhaps through a read error. The V gene is TRBV12-3 or TRBV12-4, the J gene TRBJ2-5, with D unresolved. The CDR3 sequence is 12 residues long. CDR3 protein: CASSSPEMTQYF. The CDR3 DNA reads TGCGCCAGCAGTTCTCCCGAGATGACCCAGTACTTC.

This clone showed up many times. CDR3 sequence (DNA): TGTGCCAGCAGTTTCCTCGTGCGGGCTAACTATGGCTACACCTTC. Protein product: CASSFLVRANYGYTF. The chain recombines TRBV28 with TRBJ1-2; D gene ambiguous. Germline CDR1 MDHEN, CDR2 SYDVKM. The CDR3 contains 15 residues. V was clipped by 3 bases and J by 0 bases, with 11 bases between them.

This clone appeared many times. The V gene is TRBV13, the J gene TRBJ2-7; 7 bases fit TRBD2. Looked up from germline, CDR1 is PRHDT and CDR2 is FYEKMQ (reference sequence). The CDR3 length is 13 residues. The V gene end was trimmed by 4 bases and the J gene end by 2 bases; junction bases not matched to a gene: 2. The CDR3 bases are TGTGCCAGCAGCTCTAGCGGCCCCTACGAGCAGTACTTC. It translates to CASSSSGPYEQYF.

This chain joins TRBV4-1 and TRBJ1-5; D unclear. Trimming left V 4 bases short and J 5 bases short, with 9 bases between. CDR3 size: 13 residues. Germline lookup yields CDR1 MGHRA and CDR2 YSYEKL. CDR3 DNA sequence: TGCGCCAGCAGCCGATCTCCAGATCAGCCCCAGCATTTT. Protein sequence: CASSRSPDQPQHF.

This clone was recorded at least ten times. The chain is built from TRBV27 and TRBJ2-1; no reliable D call. With 3 bases removed from V and 1 base from J, the gap between germline ends came to 10 bases. This CDR3 contains 15 residues. Looked up from germline, CDR1 is MNHEY and CDR2 is SMNVEV (reference sequence). CDR3 in DNA: TGTGCCAGCAGTTTTATCCAGGTATCCTACAATGAGCAGTTCTTC. Its protein is CASSFIQVSYNEQFF.

This clone was counted at least ten times. This rearrangement joins TRBV27 to TRBJ1-1, with 7 positions matching TRBD1. CDR3 size: 15 residues. The germline CDR1 and CDR2 sequences are MNHEY and SMNVEV (reference sequence). V gave up 5 bases and J gave up 4 bases; unmatched junction bases: 10. The CDR3 nucleotides are TGTGCCAGCAGTATCCGACAGGGAAGAGTCACTGAAGCTTTCTTT. Translating gives CASSIRQGRVTEAFF.

This clone was detected a few times. The V gene is TRBV12-3 or TRBV12-4, the J gene TRBJ1-1; D call uncertain. With 0 bases removed from V and 1 base from J, the gap between germline ends came to 3 bases. The CDR3 is 13 residues long. The CDR3 DNA sequence: TGTGCCAGCAGTTTAGCAGAGAACACTGAAGCTTTCTTT. Translated: CASSLAENTEAFF.

This clone is labeled as medium-sized. J is TRBJ1-5 and V is TRBV7-9; 12 positions match TRBD1. Germline CDR1 reads SEHNR; CDR2 reads FQNEAQ (reference sequence). The CDR3 contains 16 residues. J was trimmed by 7 bases and V by 1 base; bases with no gene match: 5. The CDR3 is CASSLVGTGGVQPQHF. CDR3 sequence (DNA): TGTGCCAGCAGCTTAGTGGGGACAGGGGGCGTCCAGCCCCAGCATTTT.

This clone was picked up many times. A read error may explain this, as a much larger clone is one base away. The rearrangement uses TRBV10-2 and TRBJ1-2; D call uncertain. This CDR3 is 15 amino acids long. Germline V gene sequence: CDR1 WSHSY, CDR2 SAAADI. The DNA of the CDR3 is TGCGCCCGCAGTGAGTCTGGAGGCAGCCTACTTAGCTACACCTTC. This codes for CARSESGGSLLSYTF.

The chain combines TRBV11-2 with TRBJ2-2; D is perhaps TRBD2 (5 bases). V lost 5 bases and J lost 0, with 13 bases in between. From germline, CDR1 is SGHAT and CDR2 FQNNGV. The CDR3 is 16 residues long. The CDR3 here is CASSPQGGSNTGELFF. The CDR3 bases are TGTGCCAGCAGCCCCCAAGGCGGGTCGAACACCGGGGAGCTGTTTTTT.

Many counts were recorded for this clone. CDR3 loop: CAISDHSAGAGGNTIYF. The CDR3 DNA is TGTGCCATCAGTGACCATTCGGCGGGGGCAGGAGGAAACACCATATATTTT. The chain combines TRBV10-3 with TRBJ1-3, with D tentatively TRBD1 (6 bases). The CDR3 is 17 amino acids. The V and J ends lost 3 bases and 4 bases respectively, with 19 bases between them. CDR1 ENHRY and CDR2 SYGVKD come from the germline V gene.